This entry describes one T cell receptor (beta chain). These data come from a study of cytomegalovirus exposure and HLA in healthy donors. The CDR3 runs 14 residues. Between the trimmed V and J ends, which lost 7 bases and 6 bases, there was a span of 21 bases. Germline lookup yields CDR1 SQVTM and CDR2 ANQGSEA. PCR primers comprised 60 Vbeta and 13 Jbeta primers. TCRdb keeps only in-frame clones here, not all; method: immunoSEQ multiplex PCR. This table has around 220,000 clones, 65% to 75% appearing once. The chain couples TRBV29-1 to TRBJ1-2; D is ambiguous. Sample: PBMCs. The TCR sequence derives from a woman under 40 in good health and CMV-seronegative. CDR3 protein: CSERPREARNGYTF. In DNA, the CDR3 is TGCAGCGAACGCCCAAGGGAGGCCCGAAATGGCTACACCTTC.